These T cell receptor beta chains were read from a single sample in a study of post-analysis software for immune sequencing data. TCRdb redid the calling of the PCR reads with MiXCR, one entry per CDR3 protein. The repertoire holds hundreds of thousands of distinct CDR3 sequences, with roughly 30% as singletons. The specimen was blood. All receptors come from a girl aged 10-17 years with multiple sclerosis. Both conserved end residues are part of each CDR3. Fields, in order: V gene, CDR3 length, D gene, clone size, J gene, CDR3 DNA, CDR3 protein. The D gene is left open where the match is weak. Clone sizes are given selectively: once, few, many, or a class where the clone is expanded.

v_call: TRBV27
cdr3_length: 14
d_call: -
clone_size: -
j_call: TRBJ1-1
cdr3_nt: TGTGCCAGCAGACCTAACCGGGGGGACACTGAAGCTTTCTTT
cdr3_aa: CASRPNRGDTEAFF

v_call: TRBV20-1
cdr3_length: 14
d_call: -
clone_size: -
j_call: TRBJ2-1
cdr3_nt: TGCAGTGCCCCAGAACCGGGCGGGATGAATGAGCAGTTCTTC
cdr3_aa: CSAPEPGGMNEQFF

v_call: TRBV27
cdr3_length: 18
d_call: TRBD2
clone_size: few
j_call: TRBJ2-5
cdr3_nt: TGTGCCAGCAGTATATCTCTCGGTCGGGGGGGACTTAAGCAGACCCAGTACTTC
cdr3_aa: CASSISLGRGGLKQTQYF

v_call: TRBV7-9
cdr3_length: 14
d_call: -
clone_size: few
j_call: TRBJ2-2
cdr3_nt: TGTGCCAGCAGCTTAGCGAGGGAGGCCGGGGAGCTGTTTTTT
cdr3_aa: CASSLAREAGELFF

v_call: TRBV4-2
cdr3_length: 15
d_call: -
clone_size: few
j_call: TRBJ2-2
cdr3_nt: TGTGCCAGCAGCCAGGCCGGGGATGACACCGGGGAGCTGTTTTTT
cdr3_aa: CASSQAGDDTGELFF

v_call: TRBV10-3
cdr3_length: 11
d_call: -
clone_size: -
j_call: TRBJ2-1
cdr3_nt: TGTGCCATCAGTGAGTGCAATGAGCAGTTCTTC
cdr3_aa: CAISECNEQFF

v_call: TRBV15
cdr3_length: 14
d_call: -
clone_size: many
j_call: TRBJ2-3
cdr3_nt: TGTGCCACCAGCAGAGATCTCAGCACAGATACGCAGTATTTT
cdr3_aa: CATSRDLSTDTQYF

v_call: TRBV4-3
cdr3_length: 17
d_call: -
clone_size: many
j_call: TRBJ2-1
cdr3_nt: TGCGCCAGCAGCCCCTCCCCGACAGCCGCGGCCTACAATGAGCAGTTCTTC
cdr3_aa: CASSPSPTAAAYNEQFF

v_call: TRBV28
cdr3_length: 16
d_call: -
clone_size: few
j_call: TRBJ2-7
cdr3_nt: TGTGCCAGCAGTTTTGTAACCCGAGACACGACCTACGAGCAGTACTTC
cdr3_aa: CASSFVTRDTTYEQYF

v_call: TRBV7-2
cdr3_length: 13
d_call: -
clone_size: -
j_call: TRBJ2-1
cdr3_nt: TGTGCCAGCAGCCACTACAACGACAATGAGCAGTTCTTC
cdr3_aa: CASSHYNDNEQFF

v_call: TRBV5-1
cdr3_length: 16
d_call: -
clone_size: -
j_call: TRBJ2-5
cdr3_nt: TGCGCCAGCAGCTCATGGGAAGGACTCCTGGGAGAGACCCAGTACTTC
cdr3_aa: CASSSWEGLLGETQYF

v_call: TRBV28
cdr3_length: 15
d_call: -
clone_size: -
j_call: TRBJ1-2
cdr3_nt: TGTGCCAGCAGTCCCCCCGAGTCCGGCGCATCCGTTTTCACCTTC
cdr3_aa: CASSPPESGASVFTF

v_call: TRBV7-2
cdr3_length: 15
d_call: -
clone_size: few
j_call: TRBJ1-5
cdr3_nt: TGTGCCAGCAGCCCGTTAGGCGGGGCAAATCAGCCCCAGCATTTT
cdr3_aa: CASSPLGGANQPQHF

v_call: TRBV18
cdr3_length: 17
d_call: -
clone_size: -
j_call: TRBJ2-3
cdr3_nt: TGTGCCAGCTCACCACCGAAGGAATCCCATGTCACAGATACGCAGTATTTT
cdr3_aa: CASSPPKESHVTDTQYF

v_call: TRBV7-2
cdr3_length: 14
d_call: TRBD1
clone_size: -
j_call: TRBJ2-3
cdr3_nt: TGTGCCAGCAGTGGGGACAGGTTCACAGATACGCAGTATTTT
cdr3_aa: CASSGDRFTDTQYF

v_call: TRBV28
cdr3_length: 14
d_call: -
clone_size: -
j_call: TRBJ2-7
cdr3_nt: TGTGCCAGCAGTTTATTTCGGACTCCCTACGAGCAGTACTTC
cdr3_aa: CASSLFRTPYEQYF

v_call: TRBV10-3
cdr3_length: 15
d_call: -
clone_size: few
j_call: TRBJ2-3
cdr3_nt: TGTGCCATCAGTACCACACGGGGTCTCACAGATACGCAGTATTTT
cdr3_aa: CAISTTRGLTDTQYF

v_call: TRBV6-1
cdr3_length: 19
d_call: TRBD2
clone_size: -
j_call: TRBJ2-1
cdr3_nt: TGTGCCAGCAGGCCCCACCTTGGGAGCGGGAGGGTGACTTACAATGAGCAGTTCTTC
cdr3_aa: CASRPHLGSGRVTYNEQFF

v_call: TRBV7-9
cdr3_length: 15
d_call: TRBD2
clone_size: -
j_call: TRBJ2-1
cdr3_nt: TGTGCCAGCAGCTTAGGGACTAGCGGTGCCAATGGGCAGTTCTTC
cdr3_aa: CASSLGTSGANGQFF

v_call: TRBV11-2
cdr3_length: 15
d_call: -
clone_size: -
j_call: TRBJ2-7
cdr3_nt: TGTGCCAGCAGCTTGTACGGGGGGCCCTCCTACGAGCAGTACTTC
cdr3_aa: CASSLYGGPSYEQYF

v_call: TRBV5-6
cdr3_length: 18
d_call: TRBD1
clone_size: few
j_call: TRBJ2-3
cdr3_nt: TGTGCCAGCAGCTTGTGGCGGTCTGAGATGACAGGGGGGGATACGCAGTATTTT
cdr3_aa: CASSLWRSEMTGGDTQYF

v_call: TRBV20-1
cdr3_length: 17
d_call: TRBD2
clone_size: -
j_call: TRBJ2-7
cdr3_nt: TGCAGTGCTAGAGATCTGGCGGGAGGCCCCAGCTCCTACGAGCAGTACTTC
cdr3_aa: CSARDLAGGPSSYEQYF

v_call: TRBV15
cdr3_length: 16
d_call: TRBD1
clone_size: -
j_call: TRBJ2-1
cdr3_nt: TGTGCCACCAGCAGATCCTCGACAGGGGGGCGGAATGAGCAGTTCTTC
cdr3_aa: CATSRSSTGGRNEQFF

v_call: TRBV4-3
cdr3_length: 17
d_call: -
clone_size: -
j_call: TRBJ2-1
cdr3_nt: TGCGCCAGCAGCCAAGAGAAGGCAGCCACTGGGTCCAATGAGCAGTTCTTC
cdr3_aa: CASSQEKAATGSNEQFF

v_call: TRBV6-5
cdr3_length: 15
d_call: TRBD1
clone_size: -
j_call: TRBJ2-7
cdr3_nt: TGTGCCAGCAGTTTCGTCGGACAGGGGGCTGGCGAGCAGTACTTC
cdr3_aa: CASSFVGQGAGEQYF

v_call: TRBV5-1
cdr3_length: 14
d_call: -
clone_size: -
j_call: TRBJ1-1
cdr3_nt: TGCGCCAGCAGCATCCGGGGACAGAACACTGAAGCTTTCTTT
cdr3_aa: CASSIRGQNTEAFF

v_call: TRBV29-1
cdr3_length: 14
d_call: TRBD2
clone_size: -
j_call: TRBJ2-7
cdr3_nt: TGCAGCGCCTTCTCGGCGGGAGGGCCGGGCGAGCAGTACTTC
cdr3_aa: CSAFSAGGPGEQYF